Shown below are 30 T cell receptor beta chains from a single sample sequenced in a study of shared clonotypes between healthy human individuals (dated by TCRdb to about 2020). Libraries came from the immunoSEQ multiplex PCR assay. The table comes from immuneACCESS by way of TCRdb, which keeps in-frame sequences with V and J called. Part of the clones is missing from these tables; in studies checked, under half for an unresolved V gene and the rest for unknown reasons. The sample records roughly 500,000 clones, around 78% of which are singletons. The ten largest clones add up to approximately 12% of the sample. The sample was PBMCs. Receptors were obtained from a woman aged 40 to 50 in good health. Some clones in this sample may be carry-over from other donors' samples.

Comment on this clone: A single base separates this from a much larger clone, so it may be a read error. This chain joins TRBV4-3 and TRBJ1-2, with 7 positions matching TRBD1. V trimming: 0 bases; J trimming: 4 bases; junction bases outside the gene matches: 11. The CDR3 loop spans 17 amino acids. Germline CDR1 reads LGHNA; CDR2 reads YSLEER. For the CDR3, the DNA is TGCGCCAGCAGCCAAGATACGGGGACAGTGGTAGGCTATGGCTACACCTTC. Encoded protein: CASSQDTGTVVGYGYTF.

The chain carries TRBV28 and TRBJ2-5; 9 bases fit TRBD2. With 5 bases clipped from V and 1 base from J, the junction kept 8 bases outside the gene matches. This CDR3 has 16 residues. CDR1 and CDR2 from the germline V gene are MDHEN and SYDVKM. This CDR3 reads CASSGEASGTQETQYF. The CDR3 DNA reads TGTGCCAGCAGTGGGGAGGCTAGCGGGACCCAAGAGACCCAGTACTTC.

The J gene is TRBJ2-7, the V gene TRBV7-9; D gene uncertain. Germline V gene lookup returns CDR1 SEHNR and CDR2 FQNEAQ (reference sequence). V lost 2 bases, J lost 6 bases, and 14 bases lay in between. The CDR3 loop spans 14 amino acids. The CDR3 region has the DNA TGTGCCAGCAGCTTACTAACCAAAGTAGGCGAGCAGTACTTC. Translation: CASSLLTKVGEQYF.

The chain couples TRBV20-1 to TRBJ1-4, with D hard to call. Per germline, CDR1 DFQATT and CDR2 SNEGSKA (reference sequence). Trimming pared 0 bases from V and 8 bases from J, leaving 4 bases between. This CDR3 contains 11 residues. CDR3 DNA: TGCAGTGCTAGAGACAGGGAAAAACTGTTTTTT. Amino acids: CSARDREKLFF.

The CDR3 region has the DNA TGCGCCAGCAGCTTGGTTGCGGGAGGGGACTACGAGCAGTACTTC. Translation: CASSLVAGGDYEQYF. J is TRBJ2-7 and V is TRBV5-1; TRBD2 agrees at 9 bases. The V and J ends lost 0 bases and 3 bases, in that order; junction bases with no gene match: 4. The CDR3 contains 15 residues. Germline CDR1 reads SGHRS; CDR2 reads YFSETQ.

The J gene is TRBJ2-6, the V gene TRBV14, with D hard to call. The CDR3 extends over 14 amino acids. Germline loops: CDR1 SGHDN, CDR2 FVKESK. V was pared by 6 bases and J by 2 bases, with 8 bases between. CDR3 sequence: CASSEQAGANVLTF. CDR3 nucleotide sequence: TGTGCCAGCAGTGAACAAGCTGGGGCCAACGTCCTGACTTTC.

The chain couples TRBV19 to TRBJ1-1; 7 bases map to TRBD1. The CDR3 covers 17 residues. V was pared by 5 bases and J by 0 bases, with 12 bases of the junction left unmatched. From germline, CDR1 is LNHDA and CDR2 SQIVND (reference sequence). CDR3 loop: CASSSISTGSVNTEAFF. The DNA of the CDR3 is TGTGCCAGTAGTTCCATTTCGACAGGGTCTGTGAACACTGAAGCTTTCTTT. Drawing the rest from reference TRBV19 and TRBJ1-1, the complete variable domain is DGGITQSPKYLFRKEGQNVTLSCEQNLNHDAMYWYRQDPGQGLRLIYYSQIVNDFQKGDIAEGYSVSREKKESFPLTVTSAQKNPTAFYLCASSSISTGSVNTEAFFGQGTRLTVV.

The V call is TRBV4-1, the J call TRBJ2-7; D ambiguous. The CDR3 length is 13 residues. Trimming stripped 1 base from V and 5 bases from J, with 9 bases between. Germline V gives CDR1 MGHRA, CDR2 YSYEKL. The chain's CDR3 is CASSQAWNNEQYF. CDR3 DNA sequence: TGCGCCAGCAGCCAAGCATGGAACAACGAGCAGTACTTC.

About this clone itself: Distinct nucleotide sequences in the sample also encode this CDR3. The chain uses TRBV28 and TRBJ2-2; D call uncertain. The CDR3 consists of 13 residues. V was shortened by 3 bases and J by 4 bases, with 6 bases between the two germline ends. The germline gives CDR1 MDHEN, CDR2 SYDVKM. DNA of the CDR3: TGTGCCAGCAGTTTGGGTGCCACCGGGGAGCTGTTTTTT. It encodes CASSLGATGELFF.

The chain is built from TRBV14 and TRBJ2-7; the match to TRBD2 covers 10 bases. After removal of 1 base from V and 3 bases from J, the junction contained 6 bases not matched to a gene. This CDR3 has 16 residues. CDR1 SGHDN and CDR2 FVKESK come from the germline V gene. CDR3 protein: CASSQALLAGHYEQYF. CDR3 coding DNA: TGTGCCAGCAGCCAAGCCCTACTAGCGGGACACTACGAGCAGTACTTC.

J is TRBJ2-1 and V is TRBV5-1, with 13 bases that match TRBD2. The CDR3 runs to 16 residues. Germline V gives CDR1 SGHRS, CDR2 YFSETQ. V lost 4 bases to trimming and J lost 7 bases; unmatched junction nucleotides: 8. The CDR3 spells CASSAPTSGRTNEQFF. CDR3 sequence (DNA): TGCGCCAGCAGCGCCCCGACTAGCGGGAGGACGAATGAGCAGTTCTTC.

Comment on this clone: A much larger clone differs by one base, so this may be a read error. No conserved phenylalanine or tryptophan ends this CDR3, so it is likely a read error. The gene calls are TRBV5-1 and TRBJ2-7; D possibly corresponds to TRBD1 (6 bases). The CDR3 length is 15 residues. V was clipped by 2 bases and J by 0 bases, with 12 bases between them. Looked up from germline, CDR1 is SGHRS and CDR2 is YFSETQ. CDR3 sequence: CASSLSRDTSYEQYL. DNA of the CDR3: TGCGCCAGCAGCTTAAGCCGGGACACCTCCTACGAGCAGTACCTC.

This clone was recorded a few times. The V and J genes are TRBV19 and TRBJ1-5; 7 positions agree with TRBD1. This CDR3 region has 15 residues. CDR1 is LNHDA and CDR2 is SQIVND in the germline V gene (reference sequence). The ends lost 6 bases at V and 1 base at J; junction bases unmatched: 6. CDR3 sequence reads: CASSPQGISNQPQHF. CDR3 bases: TGTGCCAGTAGCCCACAGGGGATAAGCAATCAGCCCCAGCATTTT.

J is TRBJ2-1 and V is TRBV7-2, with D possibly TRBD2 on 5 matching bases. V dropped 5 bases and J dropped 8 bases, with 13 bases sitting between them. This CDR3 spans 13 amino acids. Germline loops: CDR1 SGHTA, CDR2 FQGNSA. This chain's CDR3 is CASSTNLAYEQFF. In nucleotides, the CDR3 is TGTGCCAGCAGCACAAACCTAGCATATGAGCAGTTCTTC.

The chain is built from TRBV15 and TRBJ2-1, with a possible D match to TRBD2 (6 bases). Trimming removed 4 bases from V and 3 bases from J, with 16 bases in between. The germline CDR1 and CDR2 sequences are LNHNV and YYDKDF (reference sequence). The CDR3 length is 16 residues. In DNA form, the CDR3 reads TGTGCCACCAGCACTAAGACTAGTCGACACTACAATGAGCAGTTCTTC. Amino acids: CATSTKTSRHYNEQFF.

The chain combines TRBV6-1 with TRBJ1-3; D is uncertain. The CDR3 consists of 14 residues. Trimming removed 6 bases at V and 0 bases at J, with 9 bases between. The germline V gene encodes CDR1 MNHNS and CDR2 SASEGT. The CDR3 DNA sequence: TGTGCCAGCAGAAGACATAGCTCTGGAAACACCATATATTTT. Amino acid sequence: CASRRHSSGNTIYF.

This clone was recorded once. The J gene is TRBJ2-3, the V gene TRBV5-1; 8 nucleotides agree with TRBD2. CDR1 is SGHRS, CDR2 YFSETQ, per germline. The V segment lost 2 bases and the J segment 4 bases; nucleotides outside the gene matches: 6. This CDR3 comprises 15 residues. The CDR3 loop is CASSFNGRAADTQYF. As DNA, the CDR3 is TGCGCCAGCAGCTTCAACGGGAGGGCCGCAGATACGCAGTATTTT.

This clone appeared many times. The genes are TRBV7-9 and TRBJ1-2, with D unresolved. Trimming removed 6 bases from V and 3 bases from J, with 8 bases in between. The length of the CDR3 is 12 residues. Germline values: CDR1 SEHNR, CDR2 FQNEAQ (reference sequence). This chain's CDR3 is CASSSGYYGYTF. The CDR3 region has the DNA TGTGCCAGCAGTTCCGGTTACTATGGCTACACCTTC.

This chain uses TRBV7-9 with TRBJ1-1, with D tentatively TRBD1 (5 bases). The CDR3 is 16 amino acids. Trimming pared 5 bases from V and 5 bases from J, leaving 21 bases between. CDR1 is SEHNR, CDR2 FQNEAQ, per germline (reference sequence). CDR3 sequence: CASSTDSGISRTEAFF. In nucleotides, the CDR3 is TGTGCCAGCAGCACAGACTCAGGGATCTCAAGGACTGAAGCTTTCTTT.

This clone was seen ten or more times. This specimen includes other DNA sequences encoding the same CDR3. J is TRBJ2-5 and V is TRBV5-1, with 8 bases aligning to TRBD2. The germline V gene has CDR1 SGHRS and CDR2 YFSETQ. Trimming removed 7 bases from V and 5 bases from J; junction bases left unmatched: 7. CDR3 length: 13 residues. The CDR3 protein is CASGEGGRETQYF. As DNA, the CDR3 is TGCGCCAGCGGGGAAGGCGGGAGGGAGACCCAGTACTTC.

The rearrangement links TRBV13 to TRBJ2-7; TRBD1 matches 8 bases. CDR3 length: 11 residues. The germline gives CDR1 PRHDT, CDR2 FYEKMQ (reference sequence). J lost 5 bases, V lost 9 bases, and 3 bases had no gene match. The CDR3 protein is CARSDRDEQYF. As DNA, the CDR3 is TGTGCCAGGTCGGACAGGGACGAGCAGTACTTC.

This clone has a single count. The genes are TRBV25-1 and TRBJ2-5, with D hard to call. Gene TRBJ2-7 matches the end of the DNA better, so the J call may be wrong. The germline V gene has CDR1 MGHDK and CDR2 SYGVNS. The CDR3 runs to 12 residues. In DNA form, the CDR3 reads TGTGCCAGCAGTAGAGAGGTCTACGAGCAGTACTTC. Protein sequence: CASSREVYEQYF.

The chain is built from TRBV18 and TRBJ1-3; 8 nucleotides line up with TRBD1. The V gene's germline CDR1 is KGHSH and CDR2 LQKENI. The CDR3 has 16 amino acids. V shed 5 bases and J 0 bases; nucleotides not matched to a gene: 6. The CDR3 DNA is TGTGCCAGCTCATCCGAACAGGGGGGCTCTGGAAACACCATATATTTT. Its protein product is CASSSEQGGSGNTIYF. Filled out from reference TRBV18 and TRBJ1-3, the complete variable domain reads NAGVMQNPRHLVRRRGQEARLRCSPMKGHSHVYWYRQLPEEGLKFMVYLQKENIIDESGMPKERFSAEFPKEGPSILRIQQVVRGDSAAYFCASSSEQGGSGNTIYFGEGSWLTVV.

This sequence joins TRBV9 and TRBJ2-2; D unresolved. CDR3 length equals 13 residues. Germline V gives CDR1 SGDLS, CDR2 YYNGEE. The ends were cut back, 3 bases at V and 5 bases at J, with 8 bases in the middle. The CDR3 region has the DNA TGTGCCAGCAGCGATTTGGCGACCGGGGAGCTGTTTTTT. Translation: CASSDLATGELFF.

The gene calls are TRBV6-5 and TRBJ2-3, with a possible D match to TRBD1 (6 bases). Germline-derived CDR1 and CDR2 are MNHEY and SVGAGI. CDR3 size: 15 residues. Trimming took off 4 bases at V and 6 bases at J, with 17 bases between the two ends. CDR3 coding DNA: TGTGCCAGCAGTTTCGGGACACGATCCCAGGATACGCAGTATTTT. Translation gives CASSFGTRSQDTQYF.

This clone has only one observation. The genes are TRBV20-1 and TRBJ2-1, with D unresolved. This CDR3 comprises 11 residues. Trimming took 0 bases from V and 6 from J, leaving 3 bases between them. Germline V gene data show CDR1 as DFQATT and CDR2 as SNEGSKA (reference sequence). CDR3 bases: TGCAGTGCTAGAGACCCCAATGAGCAGTTCTTC. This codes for CSARDPNEQFF.

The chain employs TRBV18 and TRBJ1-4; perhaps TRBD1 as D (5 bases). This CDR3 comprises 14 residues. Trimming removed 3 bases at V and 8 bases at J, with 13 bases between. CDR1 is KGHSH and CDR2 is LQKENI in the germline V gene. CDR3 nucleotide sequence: TGTGCCAGCTCACCGAGGGGCACGGGGGAAAAACTGTTTTTT. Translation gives CASSPRGTGEKLFF.

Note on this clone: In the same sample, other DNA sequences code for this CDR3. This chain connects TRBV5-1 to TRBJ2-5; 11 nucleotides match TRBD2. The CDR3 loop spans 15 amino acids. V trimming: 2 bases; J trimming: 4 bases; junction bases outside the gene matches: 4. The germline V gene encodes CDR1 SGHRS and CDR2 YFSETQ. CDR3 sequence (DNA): TGCGCCAGCAGCTTAGGCCTAGCGGGAGGAGAGACCCAGTACTTC. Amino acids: CASSLGLAGGETQYF.

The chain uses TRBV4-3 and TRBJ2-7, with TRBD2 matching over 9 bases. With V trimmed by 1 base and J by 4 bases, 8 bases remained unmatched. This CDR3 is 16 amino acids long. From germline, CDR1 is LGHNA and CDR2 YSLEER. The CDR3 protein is CASSQVHAGGRYEQYF. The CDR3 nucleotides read TGCGCCAGCAGCCAAGTTCACGCGGGAGGGAGGTACGAGCAGTACTTC.

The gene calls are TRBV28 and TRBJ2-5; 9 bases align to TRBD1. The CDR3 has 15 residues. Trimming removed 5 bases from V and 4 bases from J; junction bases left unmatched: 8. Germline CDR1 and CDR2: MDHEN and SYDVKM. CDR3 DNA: TGTGCCAGCAGTCATCGGGACAGGGCCAGAGAGACCCAGTACTTC. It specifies CASSHRDRARETQYF.